A single sample gave rise to the 25 T cell receptor beta chains below, sequenced in a study of regulatory T cells in long-lasting Graves disease. Sample time point: newly diagnosed GD, antithyroid drugs for less than 3 months. After RNA was extracted from PBMCs, the TCR library was made from it. Libraries of TCR beta came from iRepertoire HTBI primers plus Arm-PCR of CDR3 regions. Via MiXCR, TCRdb re-called the multiplex PCR reads, giving one row per CDR3 protein. The data show fewer than 450,000 distinct CDR3 sequences, 15% seen once. The sample also formed part of further work on T cells in Graves' hyperthyroidism and ophthalmopathy.

The source material was peripheral blood mononuclear cells (PBMCs), sampled at new diagnosis, from a patient treated with antithyroid drugs. These receptors came from a woman aged 40 to 49 with Graves disease.

This clonotype was detected ten times or more. J is TRBJ2-5 and V is TRBV4-3, with D tentatively TRBD1 or TRBD2 (5 bases each). In germline, CDR1 is LGHNA, CDR2 YSLEER. The CDR3 extends over 15 amino acids. V lost 1 base and J 3 bases, leaving 12 bases between the germline ends. In DNA, the CDR3 is TGCGCCAGCAGCCAAGCGGGACGCCGAGAAGAGACCCAGTACTTC. Protein sequence: CASSQAGRREETQYF.

This chain uses TRBV28 with TRBJ2-2, with D unresolved. The germline gives CDR1 MDHEN, CDR2 SYDVKM. Trimming left V 3 bases short and J 0 bases short, with 8 bases between. The CDR3 is 15 amino acids. The CDR3 region has the DNA TGTGCCAGCAGTTTTGGGCAGACGAACACCGGGGAGCTGTTTTTT. As protein: CASSFGQTNTGELFF. Filled out from reference TRBV28 and TRBJ2-2, the complete variable domain reads DVKVTQSSRYLVKRTGEKVFLECVQDMDHENMFWYRQDPGLGLRLIYFSYDVKMKEKGDIPEGYSVSREKKERFSLILESASTNQTSMYLCASSFGQTNTGELFFGEGSRLTVL.

This clonotype came up a few times. V is TRBV6-1 and J is TRBJ1-1; 9 nucleotides line up with TRBD1. The CDR3 extends over 15 amino acids. After removal of 6 bases from V and 1 base from J, the junction contained 6 bases not matched to a gene. Germline CDR1 reads MNHNS; CDR2 reads SASEGT. CDR3 residues: CASSSTGGENTEAFF. The CDR3 nucleotides read TGTGCCAGCAGCTCTACAGGGGGCGAGAACACTGAAGCTTTCTTT.

In its sample, this clonotype was seen a few times. The chain links TRBV7-3 to TRBJ2-1, with TRBD2 matching 7 bases. Germline lookup yields CDR1 SGHTA and CDR2 FQGTGA. With V trimmed by 3 bases and J by 5 bases, 7 bases remained unmatched. This CDR3 spans 15 amino acids. CDR3 nucleotides: TGTGCCAGCAGCTTTCGGCGGGAGTCGGACAATGAGCAGTTCTTC. Translating it yields CASSFRRESDNEQFF.

This clonotype was seen at least ten times. This chain links TRBV7-3 with TRBJ2-3, with D possibly being TRBD1 (6 bases). Per the germline V gene, CDR1 is SGHTA and CDR2 is FQGTGA. The CDR3 contains 17 residues. Trimming left V 5 bases short and J 4 bases short, with 22 bases between. The CDR3 sequence: CASSRYHLQGVPDTQYF. CDR3 DNA: TGTGCCAGCAGCCGATATCATCTACAGGGCGTCCCAGATACGCAGTATTTT. Using reference TRBV7-3 and TRBJ2-3 for the parts outside the CDR3, the full variable domain is GAGVSQTPSNKVTEKGKYVELRCDPISGHTALYWYRQSLGQGPEFLIYFQGTGAADDSGLPNDRFFAVRPEGSVSTLKIQRTERGDSAVYLCASSRYHLQGVPDTQYFGPGTRLTVL.

This clonotype was counted only a few times. The rearrangement uses TRBV28 and TRBJ2-4; D gene ambiguous. Germline V gene sequence: CDR1 MDHEN, CDR2 SYDVKM. The germline V and J ends were trimmed by 3 bases and 2 bases, with 5 bases remaining between them. CDR3 length equals 13 residues. CDR3 bases: TGTGCCAGCAGTTTGGGAACCAAAAACATTCAGTACTTC. Translated, it gives CASSLGTKNIQYF.

Regarding this clonotype: This likely comes from a read error, as the CDR3 has no conserved phenylalanine or tryptophan at its end. The V call is TRBV30, the J call TRBJ2-1, with D perhaps TRBD2 (5 bases). V was shortened by 0 bases and J by 4 bases, with 13 bases between the two germline ends. This CDR3 is 15 amino acids long. Germline V gives CDR1 GTSNPN, CDR2 SVGIG (reference sequence). CDR3: CAWSVRLALYNEQFL. The CDR3 bases are TGTGCCTGGAGTGTGCGGCTAGCTCTTTACAATGAGCAGTTCCTC.

This clonotype was counted between two and nine times. This sequence joins TRBV5-5 and TRBJ2-1, with TRBD2 identical over 11 bases. Germline V gene data show CDR1 as SGHKS and CDR2 as YYEKEE (reference sequence). V lost 9 bases and J lost 7; bases outside the gene matches: 9. This CDR3 is built from 14 residues. This chain's CDR3 is CATLLAGAGNEQFF. The CDR3 DNA is TGTGCCACATTACTAGCGGGAGCTGGGAATGAGCAGTTCTTC.

This clonotype occurred many times. The V call is TRBV15, the J call TRBJ2-5; no clear D. CDR3 length: 14 residues. V was clipped by 5 bases and J by 1 base, with 11 bases between them. From germline, CDR1 is LNHNV and CDR2 YYDKDF (reference sequence). The CDR3 loop is CATSDTDRQETQYF. CDR3 nucleotides: TGTGCCACCAGCGATACCGACCGCCAAGAGACCCAGTACTTC.

This clonotype has at least ten counts. The chain has TRBV18 and TRBJ2-7; D gene uncertain. This CDR3 contains 16 residues. Between the trimmed V and J ends, which lost 4 bases and 2 bases, there was a span of 18 bases. Germline lookup yields CDR1 KGHSH and CDR2 LQKENI. This chain's CDR3 is CASSHCLEPRPYEQYF. The CDR3 DNA reads TGTGCCAGCTCACACTGTCTAGAACCGAGGCCCTACGAGCAGTACTTC.

This clonotype was recorded many times. V and J are TRBV2 and TRBJ2-7, with 11 bases matching TRBD1. The germline V gene encodes CDR1 SNHLY and CDR2 FYNNEI. V was pared by 7 bases and J by 4 bases, with 6 bases of the junction left unmatched. This CDR3 is built from 14 residues. In DNA form, the CDR3 reads TGTGCCAGCACTGTGGACAGGGGGCGATACGAGCAGTACTTC. Protein: CASTVDRGRYEQYF.

This clonotype was counted at least ten times. This likely came from a read error, as a far larger clone is one base away. The chain is built from TRBV3-1 and TRBJ2-3; 14 bases match TRBD2. The CDR3 has 15 residues. V trimming: 5 bases; J trimming: 4 bases; junction bases outside the gene matches: 2. Germline V gene sequence: CDR1 LGHDT, CDR2 YNNKEL (reference sequence). The CDR3, as DNA: TGTGCCAGCAGCGGGACTAGCGGGAGTTCAGATACGCAGTATTTT. Residues: CASSGTSGSSDTQYF.

In this sample, this clonotype turned up many times. The chain joins TRBV7-8 to TRBJ2-5; D may be TRBD1 (5 bases). Trimming took 5 bases from V and 2 from J, leaving 18 bases between them. Per germline, CDR1 SGHVS and CDR2 FQNEAQ. This CDR3 region has 16 residues. The CDR3 here is CASSPRTQKGQETQYF. CDR3 bases: TGTGCCAGCAGCCCAAGGACACAAAAGGGGCAAGAGACCCAGTACTTC.

This clonotype has a handful of counts. Written as DNA, the CDR3 is TGTGCCAGCAGCCAGGCAGAAGGAAACACCATATATTTT. Its translation is CASSQAEGNTIYF. V gene TRBV3-1 combines with J gene TRBJ1-3; D unresolved. V lost 3 bases and J 4 bases, leaving 7 bases between the germline ends. CDR3 length equals 13 residues. Germline CDR1 LGHDT, CDR2 YNNKEL (reference sequence).

This clonotype was counted many times. V usage is TRBV28 and J usage is TRBJ2-7, with D possibly matching TRBD2 (6 bases). V lost 5 bases and J 2 bases, leaving 13 bases between the germline ends. This CDR3 is built from 14 residues. The V gene's germline CDR1 is MDHEN and CDR2 SYDVKM. The CDR3 DNA is TGTGCCAGCAGTCTCCCCGGGACTCCCTACGAGCAGTACTTC. It codes for CASSLPGTPYEQYF.

The V call is TRBV28, the J call TRBJ2-1; the D is unclear. The CDR3 has 13 residues. CDR1 is MDHEN and CDR2 is SYDVKM in the germline V gene. With 3 bases removed from V and 9 bases from J, the gap between germline ends came to 12 bases. The CDR3 is CASSFQELGEQFF. Here the CDR3 DNA reads TGTGCCAGCAGTTTTCAGGAATTGGGTGAGCAGTTCTTC.

The rearrangement links TRBV18 to TRBJ1-1; the D is unclear. This CDR3 spans 15 amino acids. Trimming left V 2 bases short and J 0 bases short, with 10 bases between. Germline CDR1 is KGHSH and CDR2 is LQKENI. Here the CDR3 DNA reads TGTGCCAGCTCACCAGGGCAGACCTTGAACACTGAAGCTTTCTTT. This translates into CASSPGQTLNTEAFF.

This clonotype was recorded many times. V usage is TRBV3-1 and J usage is TRBJ1-1; D not certain. Trimming pared 7 bases from V and 1 base from J, leaving 10 bases between. CDR3 size: 13 residues. Germline-derived CDR1 and CDR2 are LGHDT and YNNKEL (reference sequence). Here the CDR3 DNA reads TGTGCCAGCACCCTGACAAGGAACACTGAAGCTTTCTTT. Protein sequence: CASTLTRNTEAFF.

The rearrangement links TRBV5-1 to TRBJ2-7; 11 bases match TRBD2. CDR3 size: 15 residues. Germline CDR1 and CDR2: SGHRS and YFSETQ. V lost 4 bases, J lost 2 bases, and 5 bases stayed unmatched. CDR3 bases: TGCGCCAGCAGCGGGGGGACTAGCGGCACCTACGAGCAGTACTTC. Its protein product is CASSGGTSGTYEQYF.

A remark on this clonotype: At one end, the junction sequence differs from germline, possibly due to a read error. The chain combines TRBV3-1 with TRBJ2-6; TRBD2 matches 8 bases. CDR1 and CDR2 (germline): LGHDT, YNNKEL (reference sequence). The CDR3 runs 18 residues. The CDR3 sequence: CASTQRHPRGGGANVLTF. The CDR3 DNA reads TGTGCCAGCACCCAAAGACATCCACGCGGGGGGGGGGCCAACGTCCTGACTTTC.

There are many counts of this clonotype. The CDR3 DNA is TGCAGCGTTGTTTCTGGAAACACCATATATTTT. Its translation is CSVVSGNTIYF. This chain uses TRBV29-1 with TRBJ1-3, with D unclear. The CDR3 runs to 11 residues. V gave up 4 bases and J gave up 1 base, with 2 bases separating them. Germline CDR1 and CDR2: SQVTM and ANQGSEA.

This clonotype was found many times. This chain links TRBV3-1 with TRBJ2-7, with TRBD2 identical over 11 bases. CDR3 length: 15 amino acids. Germline V gene sequence: CDR1 LGHDT, CDR2 YNNKEL (reference sequence). V shed 1 base and J 3 bases; nucleotides not matched to a gene: 2. This chain's CDR3 is CASSQVLAGVYEQYF. In DNA form, the CDR3 reads TGTGCCAGCAGCCAAGTACTAGCGGGAGTCTACGAGCAGTACTTC.

This clonotype was recorded many times. The chain is built from TRBV11-3 and TRBJ2-5; 12 bases line up with TRBD2. The CDR3 is 18 amino acids. The germline V gene has CDR1 SGHNT and CDR2 YENEEA. The junction had 11 bases not matched to a gene; V was cut back by 5 bases and J by 1 base. For the CDR3, the DNA is TGTGCCAGCAGCCATAGACTAGCGGGAGTGGGACCCCAAGAGACCCAGTACTTC. It specifies CASSHRLAGVGPQETQYF.

This clonotype was recorded at least ten times. The rearrangement joins TRBV30 to TRBJ1-1; D possibly corresponds to TRBD1 (6 bases). Germline V gives CDR1 GTSNPN, CDR2 SVGIG (reference sequence). This CDR3 is built from 13 residues. V was pared by 4 bases and J by 5 bases, with 14 bases between. The CDR3, as DNA: TGTGCCTGGACCGACAGGATGGGAACTGAAGCTTTCTTT. Translation gives CAWTDRMGTEAFF.

This clonotype was picked up many times. The chain is built from TRBV11-3 and TRBJ2-1, with 9 bases matching TRBD1. The CDR3 has 16 residues. The germline gives CDR1 SGHNT, CDR2 YENEEA. With V trimmed by 1 base and J by 12 bases, 13 bases remained unmatched. CDR3 nucleotide sequence: TGTGCCAGCAGCTTAGCCCGCTATACAGGGGGCGACGGGCAGTTCTTC. It translates to CASSLARYTGGDGQFF.